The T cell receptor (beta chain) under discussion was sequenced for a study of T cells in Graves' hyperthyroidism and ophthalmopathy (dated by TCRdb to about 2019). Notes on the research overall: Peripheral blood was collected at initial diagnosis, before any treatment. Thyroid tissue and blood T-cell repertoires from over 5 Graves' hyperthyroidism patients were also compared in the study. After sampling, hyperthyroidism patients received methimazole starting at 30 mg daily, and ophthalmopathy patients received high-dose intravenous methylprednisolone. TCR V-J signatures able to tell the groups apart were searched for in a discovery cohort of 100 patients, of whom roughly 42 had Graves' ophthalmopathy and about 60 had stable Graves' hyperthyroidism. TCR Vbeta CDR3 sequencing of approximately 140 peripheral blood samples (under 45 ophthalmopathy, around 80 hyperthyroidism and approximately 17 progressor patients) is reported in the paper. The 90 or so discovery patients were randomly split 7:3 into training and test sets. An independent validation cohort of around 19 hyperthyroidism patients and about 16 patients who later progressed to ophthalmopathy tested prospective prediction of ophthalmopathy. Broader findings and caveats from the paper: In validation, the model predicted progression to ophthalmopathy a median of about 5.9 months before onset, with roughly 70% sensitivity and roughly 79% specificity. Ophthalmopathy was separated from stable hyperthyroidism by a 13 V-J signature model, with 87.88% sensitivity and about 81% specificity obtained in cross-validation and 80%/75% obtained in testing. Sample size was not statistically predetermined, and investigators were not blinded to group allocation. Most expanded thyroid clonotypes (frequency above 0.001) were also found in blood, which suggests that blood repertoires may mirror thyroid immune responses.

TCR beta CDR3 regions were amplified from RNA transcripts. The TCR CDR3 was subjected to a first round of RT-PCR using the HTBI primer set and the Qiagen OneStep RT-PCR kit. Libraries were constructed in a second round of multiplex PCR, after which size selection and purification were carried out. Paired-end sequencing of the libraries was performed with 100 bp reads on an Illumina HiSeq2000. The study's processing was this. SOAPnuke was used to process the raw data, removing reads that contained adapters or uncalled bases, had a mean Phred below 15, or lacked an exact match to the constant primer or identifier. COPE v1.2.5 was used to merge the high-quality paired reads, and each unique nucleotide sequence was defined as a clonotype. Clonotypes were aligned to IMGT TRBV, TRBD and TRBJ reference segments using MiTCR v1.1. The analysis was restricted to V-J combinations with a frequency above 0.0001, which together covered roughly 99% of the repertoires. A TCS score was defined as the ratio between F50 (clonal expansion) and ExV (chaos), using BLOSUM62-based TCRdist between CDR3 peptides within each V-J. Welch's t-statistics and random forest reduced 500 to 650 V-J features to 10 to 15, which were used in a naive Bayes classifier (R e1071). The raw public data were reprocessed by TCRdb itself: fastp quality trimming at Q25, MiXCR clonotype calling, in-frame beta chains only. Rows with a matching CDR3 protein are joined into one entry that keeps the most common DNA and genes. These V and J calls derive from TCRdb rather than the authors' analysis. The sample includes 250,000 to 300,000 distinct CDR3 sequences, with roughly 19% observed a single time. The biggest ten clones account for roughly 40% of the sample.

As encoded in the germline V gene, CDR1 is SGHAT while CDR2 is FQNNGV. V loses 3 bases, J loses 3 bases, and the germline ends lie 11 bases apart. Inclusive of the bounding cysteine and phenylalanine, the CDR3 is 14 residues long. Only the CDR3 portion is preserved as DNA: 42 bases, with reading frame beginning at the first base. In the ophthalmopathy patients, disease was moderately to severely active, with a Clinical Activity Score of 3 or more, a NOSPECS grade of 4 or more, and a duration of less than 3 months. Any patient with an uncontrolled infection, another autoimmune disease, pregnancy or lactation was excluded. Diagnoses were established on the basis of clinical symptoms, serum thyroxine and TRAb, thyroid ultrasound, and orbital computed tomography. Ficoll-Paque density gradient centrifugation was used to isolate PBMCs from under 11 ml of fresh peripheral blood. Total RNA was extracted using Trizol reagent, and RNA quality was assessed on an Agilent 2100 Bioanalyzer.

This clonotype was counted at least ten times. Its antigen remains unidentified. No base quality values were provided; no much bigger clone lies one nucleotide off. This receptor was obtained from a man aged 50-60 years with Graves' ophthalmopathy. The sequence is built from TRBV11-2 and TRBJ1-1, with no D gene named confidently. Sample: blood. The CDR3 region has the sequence CASSLTRGYTEAFF. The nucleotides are TGTGCCAGCAGCTTGACGCGCGGGTACACTGAAGCTTTCTTT.